These T cell receptor beta chains were read from a single sample in a study of response to subunit inactivated influenza vaccine. In TCRdb, the RT-PCR reads were re-called with MiXCR into one record per CDR3 protein. The sample has just under 550,000 distinct CDR3 sequences; approximately 24% are singletons. These sequences were also reported in another study, on T cells expressing NK-cell markers.

This sample comprised CD4+ T cells sorted from PBMCs, obtained approximately 12 days after vaccination. All receptors come from a man in his fifties who received an inactivated influenza vaccine. Both conserved end residues are part of each CDR3. A D gene is named only where the DNA matches it firmly. The listing skips clone size in some rows; elsewhere it reads once, few, many or a size class.

cdr3_aa: CASRGEDISGNTIYF
cdr3_nt: TGTGCCAGTAGGGGTGAGGACATCTCTGGAAACACCATATATTTT
d_call: NA
clone_size: NA
j_call: TRBJ1-3
v_call: TRBV19

cdr3_aa: CASNPSFPTSGSSVGELFF
cdr3_nt: TGTGCCAGCAACCCTTCATTTCCCACTAGCGGGAGTAGTGTCGGGGAGCTGTTTTTT
d_call: TRBD2
clone_size: NA
j_call: TRBJ2-2
v_call: TRBV6-2/TRBV6-3

cdr3_aa: CASSLSQPVELHF
cdr3_nt: TGCGCCAGCAGCTTGAGCCAGCCAGTTGAACTCCACTTT
d_call: NA
clone_size: many
j_call: TRBJ1-6
v_call: TRBV5-1

cdr3_aa: CASSDPAGASGQFF
cdr3_nt: TGCGCCAGCAGTGATCCCGCCGGTGCAAGCGGGCAGTTCTTC
d_call: NA
clone_size: few
j_call: TRBJ2-1
v_call: TRBV10-1

cdr3_aa: CASSLGSSVDEQYF
cdr3_nt: TGTGCCAGCAGTTTAGGTTCTAGCGTCGACGAGCAGTACTTC
d_call: NA
clone_size: NA
j_call: TRBJ2-7
v_call: TRBV12-3/TRBV12-4

cdr3_aa: CASSLRDRDYGYTF
cdr3_nt: TGCGCCAGCAGCCTGAGGGACAGAGATTATGGCTACACCTTC
d_call: TRBD1
clone_size: NA
j_call: TRBJ1-2
v_call: TRBV4-1

cdr3_aa: CATSDPVGSYNEQFF
cdr3_nt: TGTGCCACCAGTGACCCCGTGGGCTCCTACAATGAGCAGTTCTTC
d_call: NA
clone_size: few
j_call: TRBJ2-1
v_call: TRBV24-1

cdr3_aa: CATLPGGETDTQYF
cdr3_nt: TGTGCCACCCTCCCCGGGGGGGAGACAGATACGCAGTATTTT
d_call: TRBD2
clone_size: NA
j_call: TRBJ2-3
v_call: TRBV5-3

cdr3_aa: CSARDVKKTGEAFF
cdr3_nt: TGCAGTGCTAGAGATGTAAAGAAAACGGGGGAAGCTTTCTTT
d_call: NA
clone_size: NA
j_call: TRBJ1-1
v_call: TRBV20-1

cdr3_aa: CSANGQGYSNQPQHF
cdr3_nt: TGCAGTGCTAACGGACAGGGCTATAGCAATCAGCCCCAGCATTTT
d_call: TRBD1
clone_size: few
j_call: TRBJ1-5
v_call: TRBV20-1